These 12 T cell receptor beta chains share one sample of origin, sequenced in a study of blood T cell repertoires in COVID-19. Sequencing used immunoSEQ multiplex PCR; TCRdb keeps in-frame clones, though not all of them. Here the sample spans about 210,000 clones, about four fifths being singletons. The sample comprised peripheral blood. These receptors were collected from a woman aged 40 to 50 with active or convalescent COVID-19.

V usage is TRBV7-2 and J usage is TRBJ2-4, with 11 nucleotides matching TRBD2. V dropped 1 base and J dropped 9; count of bases not matched to a gene: 5. This CDR3 comprises 15 residues. Germline CDR1 reads SGHTA; CDR2 reads FQGNSA. This CDR3 is CASSLVAGGPSIQYF. CDR3 DNA: TGTGCCAGCAGCTTAGTAGCGGGGGGGCCTAGCATTCAGTACTTC.

This clone was recorded once. The V and J genes are TRBV27 and TRBJ2-7, with 11 bases lining up with TRBD2. Germline assignment: CDR1 MNHEY and CDR2 SMNVEV (reference sequence). The CDR3 is 15 residues long. The V and J ends lost 6 bases and 6 bases, in that order; junction bases with no gene match: 10. CDR3 loop: CASSFIAGGPGEQYF. In DNA form, the CDR3 reads TGTGCCAGCAGCTTTATAGCGGGAGGGCCCGGCGAGCAGTACTTC.

This chain links TRBV19 with TRBJ1-1; 9 bases agree with TRBD1. The CDR3 totals 13 residues. Trimming removed 11 bases from V and 4 bases from J; junction bases left unmatched: 8. Germline values: CDR1 LNHDA, CDR2 SQIVND (reference sequence). CDR3 residues: CAVNRGRGTEAFF. The CDR3, as DNA: TGTGCCGTAAACAGGGGGCGCGGCACTGAAGCTTTCTTT.

CDR3 sequence: CASSQGTGNYNEQFF. The CDR3 region has the DNA TGTGCCAGCAGCCAAGGGACAGGGAATTACAATGAGCAGTTCTTC. The gene calls are TRBV4-2 and TRBJ2-1, with TRBD1 matching over 8 bases. The CDR3 runs 15 residues. V lost 1 base, J lost 4 bases, and 3 bases stayed unmatched. CDR1 and CDR2 from the germline V gene are LGHNA and YNFKEQ.

CDR3 sequence (DNA): TGTGCCAGCAGTGACAGGGGCCTAGCCAAAAACATTCAGTACTTC. Residues: CASSDRGLAKNIQYF. The rearrangement links TRBV6-1 to TRBJ2-4; possibly TRBD1 for D (6 bases). V lost 3 bases, J lost 0 bases, and 9 bases lay in between. Germline values: CDR1 MNHNS, CDR2 SASEGT. The CDR3 has 15 residues.

This chain joins TRBV19 and TRBJ1-5; D may be TRBD1 (6 bases). Per the germline V gene, CDR1 is LNHDA and CDR2 is SQIVND (reference sequence). This CDR3 comprises 17 residues. V was shortened by 6 bases and J by 0 bases, with 18 bases between the two germline ends. The CDR3 DNA follows: TGTGCCAGTAGCGGAGGACAGATACTACTTAGCAATCAGCCCCAGCATTTT. This gives the protein CASSGGQILLSNQPQHF.

V and J are TRBV2 and TRBJ2-6; D is possibly TRBD2 (5 bases). CDR3 size: 14 residues. Deletions cut 3 bases from V and 2 bases from J, with 5 bases between. Germline V gene data show CDR1 as SNHLY and CDR2 as FYNNEI. Written as DNA, the CDR3 is TGTGCCAGCAGTGATAGCGCTGGGGCCAACGTCCTGACTTTC. It encodes CASSDSAGANVLTF.

The chain combines TRBV30 with TRBJ1-1; TRBD1 agrees at 11 bases. V lost 2 bases, J lost 6 bases, and 17 bases stayed unmatched. CDR3 size: 18 residues. Germline-derived CDR1 and CDR2 are GTSNPN and SVGIG (reference sequence). The CDR3: CAWSRTGGAFRLGSEAFF. The CDR3 DNA reads as TGTGCCTGGAGTCGGACAGGGGGCGCTTTCAGATTGGGGTCTGAAGCTTTCTTT. The full variable domain, rest sourced from reference TRBV30 and TRBJ1-1, is SQTIHQWPATLVQPVGSPLSLECTVEGTSNPNLYWYRQAAGRGLQLLFYSVGIGQISSEVPQNLSASRPQDRQFILSSKKLLLSDSGFYLCAWSRTGGAFRLGSEAFFGQGTRLTVV.

This clone was seen a single time. This rearrangement joins TRBV27 to TRBJ2-3; 9 bases fit TRBD2. Germline CDR1 reads MNHEY; CDR2 reads SMNVEV (reference sequence). CDR3 length equals 14 residues. V trimming: 5 bases; J trimming: 2 bases; junction bases outside the gene matches: 2. In nucleotides, the CDR3 is TGTGCCAGCAGTAAGGGACTAGCCACAGATACGCAGTATTTT. Its translation: CASSKGLATDTQYF.

This clone has only one observation. V is TRBV7-9 and J is TRBJ1-5, with D hard to call. This CDR3 has 14 residues. V shed 5 bases and J shed 3 bases, with 11 bases lying between them. The V gene's germline CDR1 is SEHNR and CDR2 FQNEAQ (reference sequence). In DNA form, the CDR3 reads TGTGCCAGCAGCGAGCTAGTGGACAATCAGCCCCAGCATTTT. Its translation: CASSELVDNQPQHF.

The chain carries TRBV6-1 and TRBJ2-1; a weak D match, TRBD1 (6 bases). CDR1 and CDR2 (germline): MNHNS, SASEGT. The ends were cut back, 3 bases at V and 4 bases at J, with 13 bases in the middle. The CDR3 spans 15 residues. The CDR3 reads CASSDPSGQYNEQFF. The CDR3 DNA reads as TGTGCCAGCAGTGACCCGAGTGGACAGTACAATGAGCAGTTCTTC.

The chain employs TRBV6-2 or TRBV6-3 and TRBJ2-1; no definite D call. The germline CDR1 and CDR2 sequences are MNHEY and SVGEGT. Trimming removed 0 bases from V and 0 bases from J, with 9 bases in between. The CDR3 loop spans 16 amino acids. The CDR3 spells CASSYSIHFSYNEQFF. The CDR3 DNA sequence: TGTGCCAGCAGTTACTCTATTCACTTCTCCTACAATGAGCAGTTCTTC.